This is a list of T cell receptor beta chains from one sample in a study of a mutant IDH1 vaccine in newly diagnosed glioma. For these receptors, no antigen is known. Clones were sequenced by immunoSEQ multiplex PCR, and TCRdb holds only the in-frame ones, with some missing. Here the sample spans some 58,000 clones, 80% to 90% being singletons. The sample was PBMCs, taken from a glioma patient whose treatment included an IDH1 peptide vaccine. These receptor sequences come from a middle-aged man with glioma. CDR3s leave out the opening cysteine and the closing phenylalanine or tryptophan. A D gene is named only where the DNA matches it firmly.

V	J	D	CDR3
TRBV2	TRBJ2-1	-	ASNLPQIYNEQF
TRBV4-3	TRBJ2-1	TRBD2	ASSQGPSGGVEQF
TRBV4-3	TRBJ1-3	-	ASSQGQSSSGNTIY
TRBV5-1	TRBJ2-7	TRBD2	ASSLASGRAYEQY
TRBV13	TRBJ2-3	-	ASSQGPRGSTDTQY
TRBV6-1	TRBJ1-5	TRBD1	ASSTRDSRNQPQH
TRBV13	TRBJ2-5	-	ASSLLETQY
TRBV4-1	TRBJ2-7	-	ASSPSQDLAKSSYEQY
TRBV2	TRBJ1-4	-	ASSETQGFNEKLF
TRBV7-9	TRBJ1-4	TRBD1	ASSPVTGGIATNEKLF
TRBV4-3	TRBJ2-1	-	ASSQGWRGRMNEQF
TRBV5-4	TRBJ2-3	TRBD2	ASSWAGTSSTDTQY
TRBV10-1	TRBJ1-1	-	ASSESKPNTEAF
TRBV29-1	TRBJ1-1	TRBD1	SVGGQGFFSEAF
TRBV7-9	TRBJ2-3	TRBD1	ASSFFRTGLTDTQY
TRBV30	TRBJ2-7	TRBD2	AWSASGRASLSYEQY
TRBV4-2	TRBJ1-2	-	ASSQGLSIQGGYGYT
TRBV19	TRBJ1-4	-	ASSVKQPWNEKLF
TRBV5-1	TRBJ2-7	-	ASSFVLDSYEQY
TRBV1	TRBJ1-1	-	TSSQGRLGWNTEAF
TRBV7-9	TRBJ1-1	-	ASSSGEGGRSTEAF
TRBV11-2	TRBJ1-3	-	ASSNPRGISGNTIY
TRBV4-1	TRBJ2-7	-	ASTPGLLSYEQY
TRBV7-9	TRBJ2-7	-	ASSRQTYEQY
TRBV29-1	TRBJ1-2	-	SVEGLKNYGYT
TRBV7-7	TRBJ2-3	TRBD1	ASSLGGTTDTQY
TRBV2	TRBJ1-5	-	ASNTGNQPQH
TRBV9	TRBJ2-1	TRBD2	ASSVVAGGVNEQF